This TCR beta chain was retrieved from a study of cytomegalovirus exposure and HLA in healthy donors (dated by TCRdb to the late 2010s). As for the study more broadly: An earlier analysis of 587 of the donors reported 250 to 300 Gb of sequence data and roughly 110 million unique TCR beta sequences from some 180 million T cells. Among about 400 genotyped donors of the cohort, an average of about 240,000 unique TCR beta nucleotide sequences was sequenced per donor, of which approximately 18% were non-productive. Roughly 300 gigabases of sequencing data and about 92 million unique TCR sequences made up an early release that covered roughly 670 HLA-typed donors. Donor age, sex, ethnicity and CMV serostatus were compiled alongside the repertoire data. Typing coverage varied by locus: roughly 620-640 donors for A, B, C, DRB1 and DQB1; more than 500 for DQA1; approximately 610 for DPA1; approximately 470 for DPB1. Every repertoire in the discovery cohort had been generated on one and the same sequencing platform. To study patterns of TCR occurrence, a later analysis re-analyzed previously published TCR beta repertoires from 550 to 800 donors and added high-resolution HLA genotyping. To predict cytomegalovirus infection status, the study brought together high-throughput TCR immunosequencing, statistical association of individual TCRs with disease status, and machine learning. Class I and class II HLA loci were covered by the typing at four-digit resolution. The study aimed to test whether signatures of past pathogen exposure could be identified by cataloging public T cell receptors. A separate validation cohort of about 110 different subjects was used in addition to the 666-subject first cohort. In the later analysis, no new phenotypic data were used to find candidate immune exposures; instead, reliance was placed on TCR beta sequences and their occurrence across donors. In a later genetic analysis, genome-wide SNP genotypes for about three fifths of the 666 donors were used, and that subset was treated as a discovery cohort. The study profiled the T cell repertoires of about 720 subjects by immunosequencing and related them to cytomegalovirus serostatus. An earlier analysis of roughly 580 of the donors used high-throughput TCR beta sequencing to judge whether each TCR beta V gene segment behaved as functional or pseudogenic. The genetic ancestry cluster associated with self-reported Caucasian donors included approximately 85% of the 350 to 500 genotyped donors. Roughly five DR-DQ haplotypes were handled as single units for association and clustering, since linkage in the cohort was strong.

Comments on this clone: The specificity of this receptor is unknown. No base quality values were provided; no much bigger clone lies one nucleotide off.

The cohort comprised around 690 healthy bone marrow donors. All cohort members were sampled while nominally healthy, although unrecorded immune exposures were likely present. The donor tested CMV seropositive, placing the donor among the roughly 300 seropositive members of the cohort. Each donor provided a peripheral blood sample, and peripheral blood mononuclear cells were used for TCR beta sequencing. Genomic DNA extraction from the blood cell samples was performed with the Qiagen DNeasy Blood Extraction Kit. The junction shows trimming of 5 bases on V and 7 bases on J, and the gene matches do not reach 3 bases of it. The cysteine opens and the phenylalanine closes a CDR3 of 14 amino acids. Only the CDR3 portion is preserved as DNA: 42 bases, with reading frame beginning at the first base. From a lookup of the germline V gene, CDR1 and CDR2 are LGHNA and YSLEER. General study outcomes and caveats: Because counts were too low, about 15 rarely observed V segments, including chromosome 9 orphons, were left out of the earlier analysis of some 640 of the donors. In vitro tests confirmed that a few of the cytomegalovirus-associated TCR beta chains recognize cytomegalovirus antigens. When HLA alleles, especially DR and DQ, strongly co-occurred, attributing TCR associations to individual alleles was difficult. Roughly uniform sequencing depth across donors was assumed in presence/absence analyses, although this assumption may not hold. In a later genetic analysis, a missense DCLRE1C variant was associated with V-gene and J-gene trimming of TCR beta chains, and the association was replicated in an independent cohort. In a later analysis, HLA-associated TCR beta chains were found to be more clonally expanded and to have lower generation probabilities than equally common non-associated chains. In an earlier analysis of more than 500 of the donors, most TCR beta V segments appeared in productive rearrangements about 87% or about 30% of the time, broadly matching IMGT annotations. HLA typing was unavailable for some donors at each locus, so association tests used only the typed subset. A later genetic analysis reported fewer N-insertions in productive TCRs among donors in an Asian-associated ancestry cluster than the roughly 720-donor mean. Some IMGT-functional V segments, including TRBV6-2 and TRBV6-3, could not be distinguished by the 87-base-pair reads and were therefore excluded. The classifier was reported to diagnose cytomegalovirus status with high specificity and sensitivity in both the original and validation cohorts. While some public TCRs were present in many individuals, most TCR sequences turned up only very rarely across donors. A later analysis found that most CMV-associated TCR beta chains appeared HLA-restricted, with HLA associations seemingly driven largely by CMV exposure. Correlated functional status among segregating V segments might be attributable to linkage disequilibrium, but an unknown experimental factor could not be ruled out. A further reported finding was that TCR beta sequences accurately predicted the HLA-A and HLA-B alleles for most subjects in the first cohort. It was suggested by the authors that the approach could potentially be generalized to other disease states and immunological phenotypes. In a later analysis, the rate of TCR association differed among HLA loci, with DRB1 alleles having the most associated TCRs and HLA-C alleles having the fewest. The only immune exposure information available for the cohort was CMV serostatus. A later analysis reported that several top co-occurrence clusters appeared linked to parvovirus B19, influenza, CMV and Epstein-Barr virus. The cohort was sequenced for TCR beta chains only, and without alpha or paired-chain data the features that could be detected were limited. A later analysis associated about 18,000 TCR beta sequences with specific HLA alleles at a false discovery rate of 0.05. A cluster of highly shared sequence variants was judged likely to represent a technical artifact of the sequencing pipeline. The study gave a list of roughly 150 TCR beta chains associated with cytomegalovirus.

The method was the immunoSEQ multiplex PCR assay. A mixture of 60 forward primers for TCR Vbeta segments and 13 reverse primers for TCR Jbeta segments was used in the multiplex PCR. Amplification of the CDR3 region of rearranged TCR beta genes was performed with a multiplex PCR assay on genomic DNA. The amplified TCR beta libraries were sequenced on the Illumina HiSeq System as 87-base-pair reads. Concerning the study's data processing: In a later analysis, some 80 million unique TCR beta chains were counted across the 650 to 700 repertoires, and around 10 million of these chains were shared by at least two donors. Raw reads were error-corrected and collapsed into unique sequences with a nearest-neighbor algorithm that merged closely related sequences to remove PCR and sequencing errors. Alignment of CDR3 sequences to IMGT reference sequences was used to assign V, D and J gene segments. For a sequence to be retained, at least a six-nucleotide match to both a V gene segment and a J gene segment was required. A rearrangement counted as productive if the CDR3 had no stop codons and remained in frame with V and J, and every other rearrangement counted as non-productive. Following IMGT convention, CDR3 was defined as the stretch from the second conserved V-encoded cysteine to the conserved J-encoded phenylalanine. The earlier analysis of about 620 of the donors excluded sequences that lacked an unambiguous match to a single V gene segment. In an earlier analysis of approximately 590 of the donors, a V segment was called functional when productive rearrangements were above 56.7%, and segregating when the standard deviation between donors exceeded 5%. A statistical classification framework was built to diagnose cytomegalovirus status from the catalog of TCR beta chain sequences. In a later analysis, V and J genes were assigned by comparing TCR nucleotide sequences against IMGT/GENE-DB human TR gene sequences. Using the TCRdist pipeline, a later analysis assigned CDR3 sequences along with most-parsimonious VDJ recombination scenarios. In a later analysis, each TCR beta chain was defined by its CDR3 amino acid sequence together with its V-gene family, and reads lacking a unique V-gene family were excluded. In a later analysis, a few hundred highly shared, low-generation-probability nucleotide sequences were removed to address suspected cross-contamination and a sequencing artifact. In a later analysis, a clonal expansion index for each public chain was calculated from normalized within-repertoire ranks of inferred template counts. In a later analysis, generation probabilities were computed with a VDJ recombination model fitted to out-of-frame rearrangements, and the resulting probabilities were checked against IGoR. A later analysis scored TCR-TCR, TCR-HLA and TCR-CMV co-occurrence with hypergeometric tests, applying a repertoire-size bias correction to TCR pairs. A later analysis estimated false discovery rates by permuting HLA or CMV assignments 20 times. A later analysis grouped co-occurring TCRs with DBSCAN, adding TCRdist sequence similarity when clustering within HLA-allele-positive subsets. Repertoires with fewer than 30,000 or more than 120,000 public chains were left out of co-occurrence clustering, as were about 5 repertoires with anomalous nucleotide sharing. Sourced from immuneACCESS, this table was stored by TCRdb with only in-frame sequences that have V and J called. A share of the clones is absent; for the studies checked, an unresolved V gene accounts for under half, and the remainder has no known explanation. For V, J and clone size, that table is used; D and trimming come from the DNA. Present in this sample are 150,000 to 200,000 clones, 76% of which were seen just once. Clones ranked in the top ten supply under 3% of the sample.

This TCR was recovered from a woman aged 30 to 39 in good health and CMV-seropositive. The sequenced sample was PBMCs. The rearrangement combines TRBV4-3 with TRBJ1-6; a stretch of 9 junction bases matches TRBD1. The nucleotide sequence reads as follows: TGCGCCAGCAGCATGGGACAGGGAAATTCACCCCTCCACTTT. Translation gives CASSMGQGNSPLHF.